This T cell receptor beta chain is drawn from a study of blood T cells in healthy people across ages (dated by TCRdb to the mid-2010s). About the study as a whole: In model experiments, roughly one uniquely barcoded TCR beta cDNA molecule per two T cells was captured by template switching. To track age-related changes in TCR beta repertoire diversity, the study relied on deep sequencing normalized with unique cDNA molecular identifiers. Donors were grouped into four age groups: young (average about 15 years), middle-aged (roughly 38), aged (about 59) and long-lived (about 90). To avoid experimental bias, donors of different ages were spread randomly across the sequencing lanes. For two donors (one aged 18 to 30 and one aged 80 or older), the study analyzed two additional independent replicas of 1 million unique cDNA reads from the same blood draw.

The library was made by 5' RACE. The listed sequencing device is Illumina HiSeq 2500. A second PCR of 7 to 11 cycles was performed with a sample-barcoded 5' primer and a J-beta primer mix. A template-switch 5' adaptor carrying 12 random nucleotides introduced a unique molecular identifier onto each TCR beta cDNA molecule. At least 2.5 million CDR3-containing paired-end reads were obtained from each sample. All of the RNA was converted into first-strand cDNA using the Mint cDNA synthesis kit, with a TRBC-specific oligonucleotide serving as the primer. Following uracil-DNA glycosylase treatment, a first 18-cycle PCR with universal primers M1SS and BC2_uni_R was performed on all cDNA. The authors processed their data as follows. For normalization, 1 million high-quality reads were randomly selected from each sample, with every read carrying a distinct molecular identifier. Reads sharing molecular identifiers were discarded rather than binned into consensus sequences. CDR3 identification, clonotype clustering and error correction used MiTCR with a Q25 quality threshold and the strictest error-elimination algorithm. A nonparametric unseen species model using Euler transformation provided a lower-bound estimate of total TCR beta diversity. TCRdb itself trimmed the public reads at Q25 with fastp, ran MiXCR and retained productive beta chains. Entries are consolidated by CDR3 protein sequence, retaining the most common genes and DNA. TCRdb, rather than the study authors, made the V and J calls. This sample holds 1.5 million or so distinct CDR3 sequences; under 55% were observed only once. About 4% of the sample goes to the ten largest clones.

Summary of the overall study and its limitations: The long-lived group showed more naive CD4+ T cells, fewer expanded clones and increased TCR diversity than the aged group, suggesting age selection. Because profiling used bulk unsorted PBMCs, naive and antigen-experienced compartments could not be compared conclusively. As age increased, observed TCR beta diversity per million T cells dropped in a roughly linear way, and a significant reduction was already evident by age approximately 40. Because donor CMV infection status was unknown, age-related changes in expanded clonotypes were potentially confounded. Observed TCR beta diversity correlated strongly with the percentage of naive T cells measured by flow cytometry. Estimates of total diversity based on one million sequenced T cells were regarded as lower bounds and as underestimates.

The roughly 39 donors, aged about 6 to 100 years, were systemically healthy Caucasian individuals from Russia. Each donor gave approximately 9.4 milliliters of peripheral blood, drawn into EDTA-treated Vacutainer tubes. Ficoll-Paque density-gradient centrifugation was used to isolate PBMCs, with at least 6 million per sample. Total RNA was extracted from PBMCs with Trizol reagent, with at least 6 micrograms obtained per sample. For every donor, an aliquot of PBMCs went through flow cytometry to measure the percentages of naive CD45RAhigh/CD27high T cells. The CDR3, cysteine through phenylalanine, is 16 amino acids long. Just CDR3 DNA is preserved here, 48 bases in frame from base 1. As encoded in the germline V gene, CDR1 is SGHDN while CDR2 is FVKESK. This clonotype was seen only a few times. Its antigen is not yet known. Being one base from a much bigger clone, this may be a read error.

The sequence is built from TRBV14 and TRBJ2-3; possibly the D gene is TRBD2, per 5 matching bases. The sample taken for sequencing was blood. This clonotype was obtained from a woman aged 18-29 years in good health. The CDR3 protein: CSSSQETGIRTDTQYF. The nucleotide sequence reads TGTTCCAGCAGCCAAGAAACGGGGATCCGCACAGATACGCAGTATTTT.